The present entry profiles one TCR beta chain with its context. After re-calling the 5' RACE reads, TCRdb lists one entry per CDR3 protein, DNA absent. The table lists under 200,000 distinct CDR3 sequences. The record originates from a study of T cells expressing NK-cell markers. Study at large: Seven of the eight sequenced donors were classified as HCMV-seropositive, and one was classified as seronegative.

This CDR3 is 16 amino acids long. Germline V gene sequence: CDR1 DFQATT, CDR2 SNEGSKA (reference sequence). The chain uses TRBV20-1 and TRBJ1-4; without DNA, the TCRdb call of TRBD1 cannot be checked. The specimen sequenced was blood T cells: a sorted CD56 or NKG2C T cell subset, CD4+ or CD8+ T cells, or bulk PBMC T cells (not recorded which). This TCR was recovered from a woman aged 18-70 years in good health. The CDR3 sequence: CSARRLTGKINEKLFF.